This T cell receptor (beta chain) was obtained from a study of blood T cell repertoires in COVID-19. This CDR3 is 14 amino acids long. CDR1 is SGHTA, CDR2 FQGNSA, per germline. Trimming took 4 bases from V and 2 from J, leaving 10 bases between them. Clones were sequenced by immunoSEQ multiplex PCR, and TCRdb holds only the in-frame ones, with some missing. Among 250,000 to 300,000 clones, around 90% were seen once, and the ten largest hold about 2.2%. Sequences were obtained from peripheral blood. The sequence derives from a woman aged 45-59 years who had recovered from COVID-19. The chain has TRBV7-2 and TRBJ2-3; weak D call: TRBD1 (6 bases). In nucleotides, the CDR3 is TGTGCCAGCAGCTCGACAGGCCCCACAGATACGCAGTATTTT. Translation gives CASSSTGPTDTQYF.